Presented here are 10 T cell receptor beta chains from one specimen sequenced in a study of control samples from healthy donors and cancer patients. TCRdb's copy holds only in-frame clones and misses some; the assay was immunoSEQ multiplex PCR. The sample records 100,000 or so clones, around 80% being singletons. Material: blood. The source is a woman aged 25 to 39 in good health.

CDR3 nucleotides: TGCGCCAGCAGCTTGGATCCGGTTAATTCACCCCTCCACTTT. It is translated as CASSLDPVNSPLHF. The chain joins TRBV5-1 to TRBJ1-6, with D unresolved. V shed 0 bases and J shed 6 bases, with 7 bases lying between them. The CDR3 spans 14 residues. Germline loops: CDR1 SGHRS, CDR2 YFSETQ. The whole variable domain, filled in from reference TRBV5-1 and TRBJ1-6, reads KAGVTQTPRYLIKTRGQQVTLSCSPISGHRSVSWYQQTPGQGLQFLFEYFSETQRNKGNFPGRFSGRQFSNSRSEMNVSTLELGDSALYLCASSLDPVNSPLHFGNGTRLTVT.

This clone was detected only once. The genes are TRBV27 and TRBJ1-5; D remains unclear. Trimming took 3 bases from V and 9 from J, leaving 9 bases between them. The germline V gene encodes CDR1 MNHEY and CDR2 SMNVEV (reference sequence). The CDR3 is 12 residues long. CDR3 sequence (DNA): TGTGCCAGCAGTTTCGTCCCCCCGCCCCAGCATTTT. Amino acid sequence: CASSFVPPPQHF.

This clone was observed once. Relative to the germline gene, one junction end is altered; a read error may explain this. V is TRBV19 and J is TRBJ1-5; D is undetermined. This CDR3 contains 14 residues. Germline loops: CDR1 LNHDA, CDR2 SQIVND (reference sequence). This CDR3 is CASSLPSGNQPQHF. Here the CDR3 DNA reads TGTGCCAGTAGTCTACCCTCGGGCAACCAGCCCCAGCATTTT.

This chain links TRBV7-9 with TRBJ1-2, with a tentative D call TRBD1 (6 bases). From germline, CDR1 is SEHNR and CDR2 FQNEAQ (reference sequence). The CDR3 is 13 residues long. Deletions cut 7 bases from V and 8 bases from J, with 17 bases between. The CDR3 is CASTRTGGFGYTF. CDR3 DNA sequence: TGTGCCAGCACCAGAACGGGGGGCTTCGGCTACACCTTC. Full variable domain (missing parts from reference TRBV7-9 and TRBJ1-2): DTGVSQNPRHKITKRGQNVTFRCDPISEHNRLYWYRQTLGQGPEFLTYFQNEAQLEKSRLLSDRFSAERPKGSFSTLEIQRTEQGDSAMYLCASTRTGGFGYTFGSGTRLTVV.

The V gene is TRBV4-3, the J gene TRBJ1-6; the D gene is possibly TRBD1 (5 bases). The CDR3 extends over 15 amino acids. Germline V gene lookup returns CDR1 LGHNA and CDR2 YSLEER. Deletions cut 0 bases from V and 7 bases from J, with 10 bases between. CDR3 coding DNA: TGCGCCAGCAGCCAAGATAATTGGGGGAATTCACCCCTCCACTTT. It specifies CASSQDNWGNSPLHF.

The rearrangement uses TRBV12-5 and TRBJ1-2, with D tentatively TRBD1 (6 bases). The germline V gene encodes CDR1 LGHNT and CDR2 FRNRAP. The CDR3 has 13 amino acids. V was cut by 8 bases and J by 4 bases, with 14 bases left in between. This chain's CDR3 is CASQGTTVYGYTF. CDR3 DNA sequence: TGTGCTAGTCAGGGGACAACCGTCTATGGCTACACCTTC.

In DNA, the CDR3 is TGTGCCAGCAGTGAAGCGGGCCGGACAGTAGAGACCCAGTACTTC. Protein: CASSEAGRTVETQYF. V gene TRBV2 combines with J gene TRBJ2-5; possible D gene TRBD1, 6 bases. There are 15 residues in the CDR3. Trimming shortened V by 0 bases and J by 4 bases, and 12 bases separated the two germline ends. Looked up from germline, CDR1 is SNHLY and CDR2 is FYNNEI.

The gene calls are TRBV5-4 and TRBJ2-2; TRBD2 matches at 9 bases. CDR3 length: 16 amino acids. The J segment lost 3 bases and the V segment lost 3 bases, leaving 6 bases of the junction unmatched. The V gene's germline CDR1 is SGHNT and CDR2 YYREEE (reference sequence). CDR3 in DNA: TGTGCCAGCAGCTCGGATGCGGGGGGGGACACCGGGGAGCTGTTTTTT. This translates into CASSSDAGGDTGELFF.

The chain recombines TRBV5-8 with TRBJ1-5; D remains ambiguous. CDR1 is SGHTS, CDR2 YDEGEE, per germline. The V and J ends lost 1 base and 1 base respectively, with 9 bases between them. The CDR3 is 15 residues long. For the CDR3, the DNA is TGTGCCAGCAGCTTGAGCTGGGTAAGCAATCAGCCCCAGCATTTT. Its translation is CASSLSWVSNQPQHF.

The rearrangement links TRBV11-2 to TRBJ1-1, with a weak D call TRBD1 (6 bases). The CDR3 loop spans 16 amino acids. CDR1 SGHAT and CDR2 FQNNGV come from the germline V gene. V lost 0 bases, J lost 0 bases, and 11 bases lay in between. As DNA, the CDR3 is TGTGCCAGCAGCTTAGAACAGGGAAGATTGAACACTGAAGCTTTCTTT. It encodes CASSLEQGRLNTEAFF.